The clone carrying this T cell receptor (beta chain) was seen a handful of times. Its antigen is unknown. This sample was included in a study of T-cell memory formation after mild COVID-19. Study findings and constraints: Clones contracting across day 15 to 85 had a balanced CD4/CD8 profile; later expanding clones leaned CD4+. Among CD4+ contracting clones, most were CM and EM, and CD8+ ones EMRA.

In TCRdb, the 5' RACE reads were re-called with MiXCR into one record per CDR3 protein. The sample lists 350,000 to 450,000 distinct CDR3 sequences; 20% were seen once. The receptor comes from an adult woman who had mild COVID-19 (a few samples of this study predate the infection). Cell type and time point are not known. The sample was PBMCs or a T cell subset sorted from them (not recorded which).

CDR3 protein: CASSLALTVFANTGELFF. CDR3 bases: TGCGCCAGCAGCTTGGCCCTGACAGTTTTCGCGAACACCGGGGAGCTGTTTTTT. The chain carries TRBV5-1 and TRBJ2-2, with a tentative D call TRBD1 (5 bases). The V end lost 0 bases, the J end lost 0 bases, and 15 bases lay between the germline ends. The CDR3 runs 18 residues. CDR1 is SGHRS, CDR2 YFSETQ, per germline.